These T cell receptor beta chains were read from a single sample in a study of T-cell memory formation after mild COVID-19. TCRdb re-called the 5' RACE reads with MiXCR, one entry per CDR3 protein. Of hundreds of thousands of distinct CDR3 sequences in the sample, approximately 13% were seen once. Source material: PBMCs or a T cell subset sorted from them (not recorded which). The receptors were sampled from a man aged 18-30 years who had mild COVID-19 (a few samples of this study predate the infection). Cell type and time point are not known. Each CDR3 is given with its conserved first and last residue. The D gene is left open where the match is weak. A row's size may be missing; if present it is once, few, many or a size class.

J gene: TRBJ2-2; clone size: -; V gene: TRBV6-6; D gene: -; CDR3 DNA: TGTGCCAGCAGCTCCCGGGGCGGGGGCCTGACCGGGGAGCTGTTTTTT; CDR3 protein: CASSSRGGGLTGELFF
J gene: TRBJ2-3; clone size: few; V gene: TRBV12-3/TRBV12-4; D gene: -; CDR3 DNA: TGTGCCAGCAGTTTAGCAGCGGTCGTCACAGATACGCAGTATTTT; CDR3 protein: CASSLAAVVTDTQYF
J gene: TRBJ2-5; clone size: few; V gene: TRBV6-5; D gene: -; CDR3 DNA: TGTGCCAGCAGTTACTCCGGACTTGGGGGTATGGAGACCCAGTACTTC; CDR3 protein: CASSYSGLGGMETQYF
J gene: TRBJ2-2; clone size: few; V gene: TRBV23-1; D gene: TRBD2; CDR3 DNA: TGCGCCAGCAGTCAAAGGCTAGCGGGGGACCCCGGGGAGCTGTTTTTT; CDR3 protein: CASSQRLAGDPGELFF
J gene: TRBJ2-6; clone size: -; V gene: TRBV5-6; D gene: TRBD1; CDR3 DNA: TGTGCCAGCAGCTCCCGACAGGGGGCGCCTGGGGCCAACGTCCTGACTTTC; CDR3 protein: CASSSRQGAPGANVLTF
J gene: TRBJ2-5; clone size: -; V gene: TRBV5-1; D gene: TRBD2; CDR3 DNA: TGCGCCAGCAGCTTGACCGGGACTAGCGAGGAGACCCAGTACTTC; CDR3 protein: CASSLTGTSEETQYF
J gene: TRBJ1-5; clone size: once; V gene: TRBV2; D gene: -; CDR3 DNA: TGTGCCAGCACCGAGGGGAGGGGCGGTCAGCCCCAGCATTTT; CDR3 protein: CASTEGRGGQPQHF
J gene: TRBJ2-7; clone size: -; V gene: TRBV9; D gene: -; CDR3 DNA: TGTGCCAGCAGCGTAGAAGCGGGCTACGAGCAGTACTTC; CDR3 protein: CASSVEAGYEQYF
J gene: TRBJ2-2; clone size: few; V gene: TRBV7-6; D gene: -; CDR3 DNA: TGTGCCAGCATCCCGGGCGGGGCCCTCAGTTTAGACGGGGAGCTGTTTTTT; CDR3 protein: CASIPGGALSLDGELFF
J gene: TRBJ2-4; clone size: few; V gene: TRBV14; D gene: TRBD1; CDR3 DNA: TGTGCCAGCAGCCTCGCGGGACAGGGGAACATTCAGTACTTC; CDR3 protein: CASSLAGQGNIQYF
J gene: TRBJ1-3; clone size: -; V gene: TRBV4-1; D gene: -; CDR3 DNA: TGCGCCAGCAGCCAAGGGGCAGGGACCACTGGAAACACCATATATTTT; CDR3 protein: CASSQGAGTTGNTIYF
J gene: TRBJ2-1; clone size: -; V gene: TRBV12-3/TRBV12-4; D gene: TRBD2; CDR3 DNA: TGTGCCAGCAGTTCGCTGACTAGCGGGGATTACAATGAGCAGTTCTTC; CDR3 protein: CASSSLTSGDYNEQFF
J gene: TRBJ1-5; clone size: few; V gene: TRBV30; D gene: -; CDR3 DNA: TGTGCCTGGAGTCGACAAAGGAGCCAGCCCCAGCATTTT; CDR3 protein: CAWSRQRSQPQHF
J gene: TRBJ1-1; clone size: many; V gene: TRBV7-8; D gene: TRBD1; CDR3 DNA: TGTGCCAGCAGCTTTCAGGGGGGCACTGAAGCTTTCTTT; CDR3 protein: CASSFQGGTEAFF
J gene: TRBJ1-2; clone size: -; V gene: TRBV5-1; D gene: -; CDR3 DNA: TGCGCCAGCAGCTTGGAGCTGGGTGGCTACACCTTC; CDR3 protein: CASSLELGGYTF
J gene: TRBJ2-3; clone size: few; V gene: TRBV2; D gene: TRBD1; CDR3 DNA: TGTGCCAGCAGTGAGGAGACAGGGTACACAGATACGCAGTATTTT; CDR3 protein: CASSEETGYTDTQYF
J gene: TRBJ1-3; clone size: -; V gene: TRBV20-1; D gene: -; CDR3 DNA: TGCAGTGCGGGAGGAGATGACCGAAACACCATATATTTT; CDR3 protein: CSAGGDDRNTIYF
J gene: TRBJ2-1; clone size: large; V gene: TRBV7-2; D gene: TRBD2; CDR3 DNA: TGTGCCAGCAGCTTAGGACTAGCGGGGGGCAATGAGCAGTTCTTC; CDR3 protein: CASSLGLAGGNEQFF
J gene: TRBJ1-2; clone size: -; V gene: TRBV7-2; D gene: -; CDR3 DNA: TGTGCCAGCAGCTCGGGGCCACGGGGGGCGGAGGGCTACACCTTC; CDR3 protein: CASSSGPRGAEGYTF
J gene: TRBJ2-3; clone size: few; V gene: TRBV10-3; D gene: -; CDR3 DNA: TGTGCCATCAGTGAGAGACGCGCCGACACAGATACGCAGTATTTT; CDR3 protein: CAISERRADTDTQYF
J gene: TRBJ2-3; clone size: many; V gene: TRBV6-6; D gene: TRBD1; CDR3 DNA: TGTGCCAGCAGTAACTGGGGACAGGGACCCCCGCTCCTGTATTTT; CDR3 protein: CASSNWGQGPPLLYF
J gene: TRBJ1-5; clone size: -; V gene: TRBV7-8; D gene: -; CDR3 DNA: TGTGCCAGCAGCCGTCCGGGAGATCAGCCCCAGCATTTT; CDR3 protein: CASSRPGDQPQHF
J gene: TRBJ2-1; clone size: many; V gene: TRBV28; D gene: -; CDR3 DNA: TGTGCCAGCAGTTTACTGGTTCGCAGGGTGGGTGAGCAGTTCTTC; CDR3 protein: CASSLLVRRVGEQFF
J gene: TRBJ2-3; clone size: few; V gene: TRBV4-1; D gene: -; CDR3 DNA: TGCGCCAGCAGCCAACGGGTCCGGGGCCCCCCGAGGGGAGATACGCAGTATTTT; CDR3 protein: CASSQRVRGPPRGDTQYF
J gene: TRBJ1-1; clone size: -; V gene: TRBV2; D gene: TRBD1; CDR3 DNA: TGTGCCAGCAGTGAAGAGAGGGGGCTACAGAACACTGAAGCTTTCTTT; CDR3 protein: CASSEERGLQNTEAFF
J gene: TRBJ2-3; clone size: -; V gene: TRBV27; D gene: TRBD2; CDR3 DNA: TGTGCCAGCAGTTTATTGGTAGCGGGGGGGAGCACAGATACGCAGTATTTT; CDR3 protein: CASSLLVAGGSTDTQYF
J gene: TRBJ2-3; clone size: few; V gene: TRBV2; D gene: -; CDR3 DNA: TGTGCCAGCAGTGGGAACCGGACACCGCGGCAGTATTTT; CDR3 protein: CASSGNRTPRQYF
J gene: TRBJ2-3; clone size: -; V gene: TRBV7-9; D gene: -; CDR3 DNA: TGTGCCAGCAGCTTCTTATTCTCCCGTCCTAGCACAGATACGCAGTATTTT; CDR3 protein: CASSFLFSRPSTDTQYF
J gene: TRBJ2-7; clone size: few; V gene: TRBV29-1; D gene: -; CDR3 DNA: TGCAGCATACGGGGTCTCTCCTACGAGCAGTACTTC; CDR3 protein: CSIRGLSYEQYF
J gene: TRBJ2-1; clone size: -; V gene: TRBV4-3; D gene: TRBD2; CDR3 DNA: TGCGCCAGCAGCCAAGTAGGGCGGGGGGATCCTACCTACAATGAGCAGTTCTTC; CDR3 protein: CASSQVGRGDPTYNEQFF
J gene: TRBJ2-3; clone size: few; V gene: TRBV7-2; D gene: TRBD1; CDR3 DNA: TGTGCCAGCAGCTTATCCCGGGACAGGGGGCAGTATTTT; CDR3 protein: CASSLSRDRGQYF
J gene: TRBJ2-3; clone size: -; V gene: TRBV15; D gene: TRBD2; CDR3 DNA: TGTGCCACTGGAAGGACTAGGGGCACAGATACGCAGTATTTT; CDR3 protein: CATGRTRGTDTQYF
J gene: TRBJ2-5; clone size: many; V gene: TRBV29-1; D gene: TRBD2; CDR3 DNA: TGCAGCGTCGAGCGGGGGGGCCAAGAGACCCAGTACTTC; CDR3 protein: CSVERGGQETQYF
J gene: TRBJ2-7; clone size: -; V gene: TRBV10-3; D gene: -; CDR3 DNA: TGTGCCATCAGGAGGACTGGGAGCTCCTACGAGCAGTACTTC; CDR3 protein: CAIRRTGSSYEQYF
J gene: TRBJ1-2; clone size: -; V gene: TRBV7-2; D gene: -; CDR3 DNA: TGTGCCAGCAGCTTTCAGACAGGTTCCGCAGGACGGGAGTACACCTTC; CDR3 protein: CASSFQTGSAGREYTF
J gene: TRBJ1-4; clone size: -; V gene: TRBV9; D gene: -; CDR3 DNA: TGTGCCAGCAGCGTAGCTCCGGGGCAGTGGAATGAAAAACTGTTTTTT; CDR3 protein: CASSVAPGQWNEKLFF
J gene: TRBJ2-6; clone size: many; V gene: TRBV7-9; D gene: -; CDR3 DNA: TGTGCCAGCCCCGCCTCTGGGGCCAACGTCCTGACTTTC; CDR3 protein: CASPASGANVLTF
J gene: TRBJ2-1; clone size: many; V gene: TRBV10-3; D gene: -; CDR3 DNA: TGTGCCATCGGTGAAAACCCCAATGAGCAGTTCTTC; CDR3 protein: CAIGENPNEQFF
J gene: TRBJ2-2; clone size: many; V gene: TRBV7-2; D gene: -; CDR3 DNA: TGTGCCAGCAGCATCGGGTGGGAGACCGGGGAGCTGTTTTTT; CDR3 protein: CASSIGWETGELFF
J gene: TRBJ1-6; clone size: few; V gene: TRBV6-1; D gene: -; CDR3 DNA: TGTGCCAGCAGTGAAGGTGTGTGGGCGGATCCACCCCTCCACTTT; CDR3 protein: CASSEGVWADPPLHF
J gene: TRBJ1-2; clone size: few; V gene: TRBV7-9; D gene: -; CDR3 DNA: TGTGCCAGCAGCTTTCTCCAGCCCTATGGCTACACCTTC; CDR3 protein: CASSFLQPYGYTF